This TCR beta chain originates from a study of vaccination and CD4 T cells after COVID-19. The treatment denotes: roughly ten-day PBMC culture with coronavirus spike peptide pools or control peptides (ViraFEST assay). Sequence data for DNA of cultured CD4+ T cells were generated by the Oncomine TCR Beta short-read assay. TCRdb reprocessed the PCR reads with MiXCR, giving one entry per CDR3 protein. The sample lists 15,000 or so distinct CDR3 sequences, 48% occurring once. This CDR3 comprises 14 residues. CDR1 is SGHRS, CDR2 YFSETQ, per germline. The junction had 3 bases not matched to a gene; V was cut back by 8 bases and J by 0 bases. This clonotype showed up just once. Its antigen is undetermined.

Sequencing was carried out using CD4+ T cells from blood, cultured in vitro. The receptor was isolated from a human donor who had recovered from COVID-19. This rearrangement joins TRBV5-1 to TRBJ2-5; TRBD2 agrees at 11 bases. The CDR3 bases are TGCGCCAGTAGCGGGAGGGGGAACCAAGAGACCCAGTACTTC. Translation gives CASSGRGNQETQYF.